The 10 T cell receptor beta chains below were found in one sample sequenced in a study of blood T cell repertoires in COVID-19. This table comes from immunoSEQ multiplex PCR, and its TCRdb copy is limited to in-frame clones, with some not included. The repertoire holds around 170,000 clones, with roughly 88% as singletons. The sequenced sample was PBMCs or T cells enriched from blood (not recorded which). The receptors were gathered from a woman in her twenties or thirties who had recovered from COVID-19.

The table lists this clone with a count of one. This chain links TRBV28 with TRBJ2-1, with D possibly TRBD2 on 6 matching bases. The germline CDR1 and CDR2 sequences are MDHEN and SYDVKM. This CDR3 spans 16 amino acids. Trimming shortened V by 7 bases and J by 0 bases, and 16 bases separated the two germline ends. The CDR3 reads CASNTDGGNSYNEQFF. DNA for the CDR3: TGTGCCAGCAACACGGACGGCGGGAACTCCTACAATGAGCAGTTCTTC.

The chain is built from TRBV23-1 and TRBJ1-5; unclear D gene. TRBV23-1 is labeled an ORF, and its function is uncertain. With 2 bases removed from V and 1 base from J, the gap between germline ends came to 12 bases. The CDR3 runs 16 residues. The CDR3 DNA is TGCGCCAGCAGTCAAGTAATAGTACCGAGCAATCAGCCCCAGCATTTT. Residues: CASSQVIVPSNQPQHF.

The gene calls are TRBV5-6 and TRBJ2-1; 8 bases agree with TRBD1. Germline lookup yields CDR1 SGHDT and CDR2 YYEEEE. V lost 4 bases and J lost 5; bases outside the gene matches: 8. The CDR3 is 15 residues long. The CDR3 DNA is TGTGCCAGCAGCGCCGGGACAGGCCTGAACAATGAGCAGTTCTTC. Translation gives CASSAGTGLNNEQFF.

This chain uses TRBV5-1 with TRBJ1-1; 7 nucleotides line up with TRBD1. V lost 2 bases to trimming and J lost 2 bases; unmatched junction nucleotides: 6. This CDR3 is 15 amino acids long. Germline assignment: CDR1 SGHRS and CDR2 YFSETQ. Here the CDR3 reads CASSLTGTANTEAFF. Here the CDR3 DNA reads TGCGCCAGCAGCTTAACCGGGACAGCTAACACTGAAGCTTTCTTT.

The rearrangement links TRBV25-1 to TRBJ2-5; 9 bases agree with TRBD2. Trimming at V came to 6 bases and at J to 0 bases, leaving 2 bases not matched to a gene. The germline V gene encodes CDR1 MGHDK and CDR2 SYGVNS. This CDR3 has 14 amino acids. CDR3 nucleotides: TGTGCCAGCAGCCGACTAGCGGACCAAGAGACCCAGTACTTC. This codes for CASSRLADQETQYF.

The rearrangement joins TRBV10-3 to TRBJ1-1; 7 nucleotides line up with TRBD1. Germline CDR1 reads ENHRY; CDR2 reads SYGVKD. This CDR3 has 15 amino acids. With 3 bases clipped from V and 1 base from J, the junction kept 5 bases outside the gene matches. In nucleotides, the CDR3 is TGTGCCATCAGTGACGCCGGGACAGCGAACACTGAAGCTTTCTTT. This sequence encodes CAISDAGTANTEAFF.

This clone was observed a handful of times. V gene TRBV29-1 combines with J gene TRBJ1-5, with D perhaps matching TRBD1 (5 bases). Looked up from germline, CDR1 is SQVTM and CDR2 is ANQGSEA. The length of the CDR3 is 14 residues. Trimming removed 4 bases from V and 3 bases from J, with 13 bases in between. The CDR3 sequence is CSVGEQENNQPQHF. Written as DNA, the CDR3 is TGCAGCGTTGGCGAACAGGAGAACAATCAGCCCCAGCATTTT. Based on the CDR3 plus reference TRBV29-1 and TRBJ1-5, the full variable domain is SAVISQKPSRDICQRGTSLTIQCQVDSQVTMMFWYRQQPGQSLTLIATANQGSEATYESGFVIDKFPISRPNLTFSTLTVSNMSPEDSSIYLCSVGEQENNQPQHFGDGTRLSIL.

This clone has only one observation. This chain joins TRBV7-9 and TRBJ2-1; 12 bases are a match to TRBD2. With V trimmed by 9 bases and J by 5 bases, 14 bases remained unmatched. The CDR3 consists of 17 residues. Germline values: CDR1 SEHNR, CDR2 FQNEAQ (reference sequence). The CDR3 region has the DNA TGTGCCAGATATTCACTAGCGGGAGGTCCAAATGACAATGAGCAGTTCTTC. This gives the protein CARYSLAGGPNDNEQFF.

This clone was counted only a few times. This chain links TRBV7-3 with TRBJ2-2; 12 bases align to TRBD1. The germline V gene has CDR1 SGHTA and CDR2 FQGTGA. This CDR3 has 17 amino acids. The trim removed 5 bases at V and 6 bases at J, leaving 10 bases unmatched. This CDR3 is CASSLQPGQGAPGELFF. The DNA of the CDR3 is TGTGCCAGCAGCCTCCAACCGGGACAGGGGGCCCCCGGGGAGCTGTTTTTT.

The genes are TRBV2 and TRBJ2-7; weak D call: TRBD1 (6 bases). This CDR3 comprises 12 residues. CDR1 SNHLY and CDR2 FYNNEI come from the germline V gene. V was clipped by 5 bases and J by 5 bases, with 10 bases between them. As DNA, the CDR3 is TGTGCCAGCAGTAAACAGGGAGACGAGCAGTACTTC. Translated, it gives CASSKQGDEQYF.